Listed below are T cell receptor beta chains from one sample, sequenced in a study of blood T cell repertoires in COVID-19. Here immunoSEQ multiplex PCR was the method, and the copy in TCRdb shows in-frame clones only, minus some. The sample records some 260,000 clones, over 70% being singletons. Input material: peripheral blood. The source of these receptors is a woman aged 70-85 years with COVID-19, enrolled during active disease. Both conserved end residues are part of each CDR3. Each record gives: CDR3 DNA, CDR3 protein, D gene, J gene, clone size, V gene. The D gene is left open where the match is weak. Size values are once, few and many counts, or a class for expanded clones, and some rows have none.

DNA: TGTGCCAGCAGCGCCGGGACAGGGCACTATGGCTACACCTTC; CDR3: CASSAGTGHYGYTF; D: TRBD1; J: TRBJ1-2; size: .; V: TRBV5-5
DNA: TGTGCCATCAGTGAACGACAGAGAAACACCATATATTTT; CDR3: CAISERQRNTIYF; D: .; J: TRBJ1-3; size: .; V: TRBV10-3
DNA: TGTGCCAGCAGTGTGAACAGGGGGCTTCACGAAACTGAAGCTTTCTTT; CDR3: CASSVNRGLHETEAFF; D: TRBD1; J: TRBJ1-1; size: few; V: TRBV2
DNA: TGTGCCAGCAGCCGAACAGGGGCCTACTCCTACGAGCAGTACTTC; CDR3: CASSRTGAYSYEQYF; D: TRBD1; J: TRBJ2-7; size: .; V: TRBV7-9
DNA: TGTGCCAGCAGCCCACGGGCTAGCGGGTCAGAGACCCAGTACTTC; CDR3: CASSPRASGSETQYF; D: TRBD2; J: TRBJ2-5; size: .; V: TRBV27
DNA: TGTGCCAGCAGTCCCTACGATACGTTGTCGGATACGCAGTATTTT; CDR3: CASSPYDTLSDTQYF; D: .; J: TRBJ2-3; size: .; V: TRBV27
DNA: TGTGCCAGTAGTACCTTAGGACAGTTTAGCAATCAGCCCCAGCATTTT; CDR3: CASSTLGQFSNQPQHF; D: .; J: TRBJ1-5; size: .; V: TRBV19
DNA: TGCAGCGTGCGGGGACAGGCCGGAGAGACCCAGTACTTC; CDR3: CSVRGQAGETQYF; D: TRBD1; J: TRBJ2-5; size: few; V: TRBV29-1
DNA: TGCGCCAGCAGACATGACAGGGCTAATGAAAAACTGTTTTTT; CDR3: CASRHDRANEKLFF; D: TRBD1; J: TRBJ1-4; size: .; V: TRBV5-1
DNA: TGTGCCAGCAGTTTAGGAGGGATCTACGAGCAGTACTTC; CDR3: CASSLGGIYEQYF; D: .; J: TRBJ2-7; size: once; V: TRBV12-3/TRBV12-4
DNA: TGTGCCAGCAGTGTTAGCGACGAAAACTCCTACGAGCAGTACTTC; CDR3: CASSVSDENSYEQYF; D: .; J: TRBJ2-7; size: .; V: TRBV2
DNA: TGCGCCAGCAGCTGGAGCGGAGGGAGCAATCAGCCCCAGCATTTT; CDR3: CASSWSGGSNQPQHF; D: .; J: TRBJ1-5; size: .; V: TRBV5-1
DNA: TGTGCCACTCTAACGACGCGGGAGAGGGGCAAAAACATTCAGTACTTC; CDR3: CATLTTRERGKNIQYF; D: TRBD2; J: TRBJ2-4; size: .; V: TRBV15
DNA: TGTGCCAGTAGGTCCGGACAGGGAATCTATGGCTACACCTTC; CDR3: CASRSGQGIYGYTF; D: TRBD1; J: TRBJ1-2; size: .; V: TRBV19
DNA: TGTGCCAGTAGCCGTAGCGGGAGGGCCTTGTACGAGCAGTACTTC; CDR3: CASSRSGRALYEQYF; D: TRBD2; J: TRBJ2-7; size: .; V: TRBV19
DNA: TGTGCCAGCAGCCCGGACCCCACAGGGGCCTCTGGAAACACCATATATTTT; CDR3: CASSPDPTGASGNTIYF; D: TRBD1; J: TRBJ1-3; size: .; V: TRBV5-4
DNA: TGTGCCAGCAGCTTAGGTGGCCGGGATGGTGGCTACACCTTC; CDR3: CASSLGGRDGGYTF; D: .; J: TRBJ1-2; size: .; V: TRBV7-9
DNA: TGTGCCAGCAGAGAACAGGGGGTCTACAATCAGCCCCAGCATTTT; CDR3: CASREQGVYNQPQHF; D: TRBD1; J: TRBJ1-5; size: .; V: TRBV28
DNA: TGTGCCAGTAGTCAGGACAGCGATCAGCCCCAGCATTTT; CDR3: CASSQDSDQPQHF; D: .; J: TRBJ1-5; size: .; V: TRBV19
DNA: TGTGCCAGCAGACCCACAGGGGGCGGTAACTATGGCTACACCTTC; CDR3: CASRPTGGGNYGYTF; D: TRBD1; J: TRBJ1-2; size: .; V: TRBV7-2
DNA: TGTGCCACCAGCAGGGGACAGCTGAACACTGAAGCTTTCTTT; CDR3: CATSRGQLNTEAFF; D: TRBD1; J: TRBJ1-1; size: once; V: TRBV15
DNA: TGTGCCAGCAGCCTGACTAGCGGGAGCCCCTACGAGCAGTACTTC; CDR3: CASSLTSGSPYEQYF; D: TRBD2; J: TRBJ2-7; size: .; V: TRBV6-6
DNA: TGTGCCAGCAGCAAGGACAGAACTAACTATGGCTACACCTTC; CDR3: CASSKDRTNYGYTF; D: .; J: TRBJ1-2; size: few; V: TRBV11-2
DNA: TGTGCCAGCAGCCCAATTAGATCTGGCCAAGAGACCCAGTACTTC; CDR3: CASSPIRSGQETQYF; D: .; J: TRBJ2-5; size: once; V: TRBV7-2
DNA: TGTGCCAGCAGCAAGGGGACCTACGAGCAGTACTTC; CDR3: CASSKGTYEQYF; D: .; J: TRBJ2-7; size: .; V: TRBV6-5
DNA: TGTGCCAGCAGTTCCCCCCTCTACGAGCAGTACTTC; CDR3: CASSSPLYEQYF; D: .; J: TRBJ2-7; size: few; V: TRBV28
DNA: TGTGCCAGCAGCACCAGGGGGCTGGGAGATCAGCCCCAGCATTTT; CDR3: CASSTRGLGDQPQHF; D: .; J: TRBJ1-5; size: .; V: TRBV21-1
DNA: TGCGCCAGCAGCTTTCGGACAGGGGGCGAAAAACTGTTTTTT; CDR3: CASSFRTGGEKLFF; D: TRBD1; J: TRBJ1-4; size: .; V: TRBV5-1
DNA: TGCGCCAGCAGCTTGGTGCAGGGTACTACTCTCAAGCCAAGTAACTATGGCTACACCTTC; CDR3: CASSLVQGTTLKPSNYGYTF; D: .; J: TRBJ1-2; size: .; V: TRBV5-1
DNA: TGTGCCAGCAGCCCCGGCGGCGTATATGGCTACACCTTC; CDR3: CASSPGGVYGYTF; D: .; J: TRBJ1-2; size: .; V: TRBV7-3
DNA: TGTGCCAGCAGCCCGCAGGGGTATCAAGGCTACACCTTC; CDR3: CASSPQGYQGYTF; D: .; J: TRBJ1-2; size: once; V: TRBV7-8
DNA: TGTGCCAGCAGCCCCAACGGACTCGCGGGAAACACCATATATTTT; CDR3: CASSPNGLAGNTIYF; D: .; J: TRBJ1-3; size: .; V: TRBV9
DNA: TGTGCCAGCAGCTTACAGGTTGGGTTTGGCTACACCTTC; CDR3: CASSLQVGFGYTF; D: .; J: TRBJ1-2; size: .; V: TRBV7-9
DNA: TGCAGGGGGCGAGAAGCTTTCTTT; CDR3: CRGREAFF; D: .; J: TRBJ1-1; size: .; V: TRBV20-1
DNA: TGCAGCGTTGTGGAAGGGGGCTGGGATCAGCCCCAGCATTTT; CDR3: CSVVEGGWDQPQHF; D: TRBD1; J: TRBJ1-5; size: .; V: TRBV29-1
DNA: TGTGCCAGCAGTTACTTGAGGGAGAGCAATCAGCCCCAGCATTTT; CDR3: CASSYLRESNQPQHF; D: .; J: TRBJ1-5; size: .; V: TRBV6-6
DNA: TGTGCCAGCAGCTTGGTAGGGCCGGGAGGCAATCAGCCCCAGCATTTT; CDR3: CASSLVGPGGNQPQHF; D: .; J: TRBJ1-5; size: .; V: TRBV5-8
DNA: TGTGCCAGCAGCTCCCTTATGAAGGGAGGAAACTATGGCTACACCTTC; CDR3: CASSSLMKGGNYGYTF; D: .; J: TRBJ1-2; size: .; V: TRBV13
DNA: TGTGCCAGCAGCAGGGGGGGGAAAGGCTACGAGCAGTACTTC; CDR3: CASSRGGKGYEQYF; D: .; J: TRBJ2-7; size: .; V: TRBV5-8
DNA: TGTGCCAGCACCCATCGACAGGGGGATTCACCCCTCCACTTT; CDR3: CASTHRQGDSPLHF; D: TRBD1; J: TRBJ1-6; size: once; V: TRBV5-5
DNA: TGTGCCACCAGTGATTTCGGGGACAGGGTAGGAGAGCAGTTCTTC; CDR3: CATSDFGDRVGEQFF; D: TRBD1; J: TRBJ2-1; size: .; V: TRBV24-1
DNA: TGTGCCAGCAGTGAAAACTGGTCAAGCACAGATACGCAGTATTTT; CDR3: CASSENWSSTDTQYF; D: .; J: TRBJ2-3; size: .; V: TRBV6-1
DNA: TGTGCCAGCAGGAGCTTAGCGGGAGGGCCCGCAAATGAGCAGTTCTTC; CDR3: CASRSLAGGPANEQFF; D: TRBD2; J: TRBJ2-1; size: once; V: TRBV6-6
DNA: TGTGCCACCAGCAGAGCAAACCTTCAGGGGGGAAAATTCTTC; CDR3: CATSRANLQGGKFF; D: .; J: TRBJ2-1; size: few; V: TRBV15
DNA: TGTGCCTGGAGCCCCAAGGCGACTAGCGGCACAGATACGCAGTATTTT; CDR3: CAWSPKATSGTDTQYF; D: TRBD2; J: TRBJ2-3; size: once; V: TRBV30
DNA: TGTGCCAGTAGTATAGCCCAGGGTCTCTCCTACGAGCAGTACTTC; CDR3: CASSIAQGLSYEQYF; D: .; J: TRBJ2-7; size: .; V: TRBV19
DNA: TGTGCCAGCAGCTTGACAGGGGCGGTTTCAAGGGAGACCCAGTACTTC; CDR3: CASSLTGAVSRETQYF; D: TRBD1; J: TRBJ2-5; size: .; V: TRBV7-3
DNA: TGTGCCACCAGCGAAGTAGCGGGAGGTGAGACCCAGTACTTC; CDR3: CATSEVAGGETQYF; D: TRBD2; J: TRBJ2-5; size: .; V: TRBV15
DNA: TGTGCCAGTAGTCATACAGGAACTGAAGCTTTCTTT; CDR3: CASSHTGTEAFF; D: .; J: TRBJ1-1; size: .; V: TRBV19
DNA: TGTGCCAGCAGCGACCCAGGCTCTACCCTGTTTTTT; CDR3: CASSDPGSTLFF; D: .; J: TRBJ2-2; size: .; V: TRBV3-1/TRBV3-2
DNA: TGTGCCAGCACTCCCCGGAGATCGGTAGAGCAGTACTTC; CDR3: CASTPRRSVEQYF; D: .; J: TRBJ2-7; size: .; V: TRBV2
DNA: TGTGCCAGCAGCTTAACAGGGGTCGGAAACACCATATATTTT; CDR3: CASSLTGVGNTIYF; D: .; J: TRBJ1-3; size: .; V: TRBV7-3
DNA: TGTGCCAGCAGTCAGGGACAGGGGAACTATGGCTACACCTTC; CDR3: CASSQGQGNYGYTF; D: TRBD1; J: TRBJ1-2; size: .; V: TRBV28